This section outlines one T cell receptor beta chain sequence together with its context. TCRdb's table, derived via immunoSEQ multiplex PCR, lists solely in-frame clones and lacks some. There are 55,000 to 75,000 clones in the sample; approximately 83% occur only once, and about 9.1% lies in the top ten. This specimen comes from a study of blood T cell repertoires in COVID-19. In the study overall: COVID-19 samples from acute and convalescent phases originated in the United States, Italy and Spain. From T cells, B-cell-depleted T cells, or PBMCs came the material, which was cDNA or gDNA.

The CDR3 is 13 residues long. V was clipped by 7 bases and J by 1 base; unmatched bases: 3. CDR1 and CDR2 (germline): SQVTM, ANQGSEA. The V call is TRBV29-1, the J call TRBJ2-1, with 8 positions matching TRBD2. The origin of this receptor is an elderly man with COVID-19, enrolled during active disease. Source material: peripheral blood. The CDR3 coding sequence is TGCAGCGGAGCGGGAGCATCCTACAATGAGCAGTTCTTC. Translated, it gives CSGAGASYNEQFF.